Sequencing of this T cell receptor (beta chain) was carried out in a study of blood T cell repertoires in COVID-19. V shed 5 bases, J shed 0 bases, and the junction held 6 bases outside the gene matches. There are 16 residues in the CDR3. In germline, CDR1 is SGHTA, CDR2 FQGNSA. The authors' processing: It was from reference gene primer amplification that nucleated cell counts were estimated. Method: immunoSEQ multiplex PCR; TCRdb's copy keeps in-frame clones and lacks some. D and trimming come from the DNA, and the V and J calls and clone size come from that table. Here the sample spans about 95,000 clones, roughly 76% being singletons.

This chain links TRBV7-2 with TRBJ2-1; 8 bases fit TRBD1. The sample comprised peripheral blood. The sequence was obtained from a man of 80 years or more with COVID-19, enrolled during active disease. CDR3 sequence reads: CASSTRQGSSYNEQFF. The CDR3 nucleotides are TGTGCCAGCAGCACACGACAGGGGAGCTCCTACAATGAGCAGTTCTTC.